The clone carrying this TCR beta chain was seen only once. Antigen specificity is unknown. The sample originates from a study of graft-versus-host responses after intestinal transplantation. Turning to the study itself: Those transplanted obtained multivisceral, liver-intestinal, or isolated intestinal grafts. Anti-thymocyte globulin was used for induction in all recipients, who then took tacrolimus and steroids for approximately 3 years.

Here immunoSEQ multiplex PCR was the method, and the copy in TCRdb shows in-frame clones only, minus some. This sample yields approximately 94,000 clones, of which about 90% are seen a single time; 0.95% belongs to the top ten. Study results and caveats: Peak GvH clone levels in circulation were associated with early post-transplant HvG declines. Researchers found GvH clones in recipient marrow, and some showed up first in ileum or blood.

The TCR sequence derives from a human donor who was the organ donor for an intestinal transplant. The material sequenced was unstimulated CD4+ T cells sorted from spleen or lymph node cells, taken before transplant.

The CDR3 coding sequence is TGCGCCAGCAGCTTGGTGACAGGAGGGCACAATGAGCAGTTCTTC. As protein: CASSLVTGGHNEQFF. This chain joins TRBV5-1 and TRBJ2-1, with D perhaps matching TRBD1 or TRBD2 (6 bases each). CDR3 length equals 15 residues. CDR1 is SGHRS and CDR2 is YFSETQ in the germline V gene. Trimming stripped 0 bases from V and 5 bases from J, with 12 bases between.